The clone carrying this T cell receptor beta chain occurred many times. Its antigen is not known. Researchers amplified the TCR beta CDR3 regions from RNA transcripts. Carried out on the TCR CDR3, a first-round RT-PCR used the HTBI primer set. One entry per CDR3 protein, called by TCRdb with MiXCR from the multiplex PCR reads. The top ten clones hold approximately 35% of a sample with around 300,000 distinct CDR3 sequences, roughly 19% of them seen once. This sample stems from a study of T cells in Graves' hyperthyroidism and ophthalmopathy. Overall study findings and caveats: A model of 13 V-J features distinguished ophthalmopathy from stable hyperthyroidism.

CDR3 size: 14 residues. The germline V gene has CDR1 MDHEN and CDR2 SYDVKM. V was clipped by 3 bases and J by 0 bases, with 8 bases between them. The chain joins TRBV28 to TRBJ1-1; tentatively, D is TRBD1 (5 bases). Sequences were obtained from blood. The TCR sequence derives from a man between 50 and 59 years old with Graves' ophthalmopathy. The CDR3 loop reads CASSLLGVNTEAFF. DNA for the CDR3: TGTGCCAGCAGTTTGTTGGGGGTGAACACTGAAGCTTTCTTT.